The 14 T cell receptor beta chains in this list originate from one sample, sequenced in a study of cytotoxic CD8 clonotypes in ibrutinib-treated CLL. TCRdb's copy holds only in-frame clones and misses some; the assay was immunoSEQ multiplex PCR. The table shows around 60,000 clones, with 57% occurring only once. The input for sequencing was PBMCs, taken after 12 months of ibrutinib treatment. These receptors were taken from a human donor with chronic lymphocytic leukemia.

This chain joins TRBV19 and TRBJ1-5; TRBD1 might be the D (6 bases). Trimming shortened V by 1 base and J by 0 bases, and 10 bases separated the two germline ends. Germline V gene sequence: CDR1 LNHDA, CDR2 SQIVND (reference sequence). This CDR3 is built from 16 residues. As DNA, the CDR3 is TGTGCCAGTAGTATAGGGCAGGGGCTTAGCAATCAGCCCCAGCATTTT. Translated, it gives CASSIGQGLSNQPQHF.

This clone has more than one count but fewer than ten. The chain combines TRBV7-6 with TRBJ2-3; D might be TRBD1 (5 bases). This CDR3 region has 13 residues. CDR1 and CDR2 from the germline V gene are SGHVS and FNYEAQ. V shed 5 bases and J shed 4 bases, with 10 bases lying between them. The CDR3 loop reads CASSRTGPDTQYF. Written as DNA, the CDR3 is TGTGCCAGCAGCCGAACAGGTCCAGATACGCAGTATTTT.

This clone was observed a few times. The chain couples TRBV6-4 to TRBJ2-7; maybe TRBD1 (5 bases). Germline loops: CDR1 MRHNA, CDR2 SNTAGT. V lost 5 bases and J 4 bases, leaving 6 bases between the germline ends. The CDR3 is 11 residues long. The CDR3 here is CASSHRYEQYV. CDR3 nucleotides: TGTGCCAGCAGTCACAGGTACGAGCAGTACGTC.

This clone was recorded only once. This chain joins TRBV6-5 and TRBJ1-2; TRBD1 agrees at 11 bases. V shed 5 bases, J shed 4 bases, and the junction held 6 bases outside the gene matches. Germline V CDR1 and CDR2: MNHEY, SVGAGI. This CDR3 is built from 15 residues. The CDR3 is CASSLRDRGVYGYTF. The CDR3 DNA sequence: TGTGCCAGCAGTCTCCGGGACAGGGGGGTCTATGGCTACACCTTC.

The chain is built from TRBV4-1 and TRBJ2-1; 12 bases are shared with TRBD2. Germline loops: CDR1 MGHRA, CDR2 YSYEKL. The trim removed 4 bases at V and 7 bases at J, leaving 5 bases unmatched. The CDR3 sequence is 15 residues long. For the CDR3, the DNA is TGCGCCAGCAGCCGCTCGACTAGCGGGAGTAATGAGCAGTTCTTC. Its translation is CASSRSTSGSNEQFF.

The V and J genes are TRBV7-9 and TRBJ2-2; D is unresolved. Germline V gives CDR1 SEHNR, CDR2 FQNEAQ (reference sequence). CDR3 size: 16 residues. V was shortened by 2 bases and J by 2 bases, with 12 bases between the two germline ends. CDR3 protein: CASSLMWAANTGELFF. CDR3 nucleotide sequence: TGTGCCAGCAGCTTAATGTGGGCAGCAAACACCGGGGAGCTGTTTTTT.

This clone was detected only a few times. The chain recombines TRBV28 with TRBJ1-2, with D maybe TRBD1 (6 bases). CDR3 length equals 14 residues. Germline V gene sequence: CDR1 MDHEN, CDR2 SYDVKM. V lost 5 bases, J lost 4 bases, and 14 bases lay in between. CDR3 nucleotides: TGTGCCAGCAGTCCCGGCAGGGGACCCTATGGCTACACCTTC. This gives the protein CASSPGRGPYGYTF.

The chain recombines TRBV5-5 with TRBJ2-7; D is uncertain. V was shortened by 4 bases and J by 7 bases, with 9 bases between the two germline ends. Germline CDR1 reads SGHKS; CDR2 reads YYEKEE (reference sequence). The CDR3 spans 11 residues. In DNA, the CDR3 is TGTGCCAGCAGCATGGGGTTTGAGCAGTACGTC. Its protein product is CASSMGFEQYV.

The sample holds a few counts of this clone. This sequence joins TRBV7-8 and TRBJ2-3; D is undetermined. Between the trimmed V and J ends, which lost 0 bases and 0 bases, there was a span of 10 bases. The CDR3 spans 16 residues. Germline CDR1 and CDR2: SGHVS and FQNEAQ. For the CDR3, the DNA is TGTGCCAGCAGCTTAGCGCTGAGCGAAAGCACAGATACGCAGTATTTT. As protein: CASSLALSESTDTQYF. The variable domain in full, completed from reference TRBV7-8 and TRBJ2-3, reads GAGVSQSPRYKVAKRGQDVALRCDPISGHVSLFWYQQALGQGPEFLTYFQNEAQLDKSGLPSDRFFAERPEGSVSTLKIQRTQQEDSAVYLCASSLALSESTDTQYFGPGTRLTVL.

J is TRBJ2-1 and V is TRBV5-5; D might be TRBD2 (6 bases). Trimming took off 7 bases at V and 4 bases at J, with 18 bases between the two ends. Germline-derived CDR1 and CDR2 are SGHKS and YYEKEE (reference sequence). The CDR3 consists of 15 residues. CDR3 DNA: TGTGCCAGCTCTCCCGGGACTGACTTTTACAATGAGCAGTTCTTC. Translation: CASSPGTDFYNEQFF.

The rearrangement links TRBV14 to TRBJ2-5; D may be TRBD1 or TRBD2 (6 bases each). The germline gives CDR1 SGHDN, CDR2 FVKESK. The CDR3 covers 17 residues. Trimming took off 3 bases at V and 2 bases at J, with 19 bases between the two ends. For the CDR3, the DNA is TGTGCCAGCAGCCAGAGGCCTCGCGGGACAAAACAAGAGACCCAGTACTTC. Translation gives CASSQRPRGTKQETQYF.

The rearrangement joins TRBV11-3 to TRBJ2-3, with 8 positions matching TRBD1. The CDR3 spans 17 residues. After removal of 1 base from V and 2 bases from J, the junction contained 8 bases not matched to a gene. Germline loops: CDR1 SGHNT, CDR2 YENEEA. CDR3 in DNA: TGTGCCAGCAGCTTAGGGTCCGGGACAGGCTACACAGATACGCAGTATTTT. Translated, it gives CASSLGSGTGYTDTQYF.

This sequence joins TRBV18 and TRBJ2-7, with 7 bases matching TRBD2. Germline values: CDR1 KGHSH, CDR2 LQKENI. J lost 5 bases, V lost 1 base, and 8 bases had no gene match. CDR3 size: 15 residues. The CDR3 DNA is TGTGCCAGCTCACCACGGGCGGGAGTAAATGACGAGCAGTACTTC. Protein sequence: CASSPRAGVNDEQYF.

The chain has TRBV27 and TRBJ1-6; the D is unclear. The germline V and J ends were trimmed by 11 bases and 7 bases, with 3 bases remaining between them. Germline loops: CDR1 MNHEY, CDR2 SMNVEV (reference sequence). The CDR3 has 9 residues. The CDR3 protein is CAPNSPLHF. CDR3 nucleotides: TGTGCCCCGAATTCACCCCTCCACTTT.